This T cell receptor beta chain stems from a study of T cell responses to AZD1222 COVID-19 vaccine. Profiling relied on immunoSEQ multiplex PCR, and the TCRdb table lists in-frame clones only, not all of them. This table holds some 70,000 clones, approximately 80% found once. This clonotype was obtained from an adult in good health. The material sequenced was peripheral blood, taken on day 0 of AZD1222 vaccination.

CDR3 sequence (DNA): TGTGCCAGCAGGGGGGGGGCGGAAAGCAATCAGCCCCAGCATTTT. Its translation: CASRGGAESNQPQHF. The J gene is TRBJ1-5, the V gene TRBV7-2, with a tentative D call TRBD1 (6 bases). Trimming pared 6 bases from V and 1 base from J, leaving 13 bases between. This CDR3 comprises 15 residues. Germline lookup yields CDR1 SGHTA and CDR2 FQGNSA.